This TCR beta chain was found in a study of T-cell reconstitution after alpha-beta-depleted transplantation in children. The authors prepared the TCRbeta library with unique molecular identifiers. From the PCR reads, TCRdb called clonotypes with MiXCR, one entry per CDR3 protein. The sample lists 600,000 or so distinct CDR3 sequences, approximately 22% occurring once. This clonotype has a count of ten or more. This sample comprised PBMCs, mostly from graft donor cells, obtained 360 days after TCRalphabeta/CD19-depleted stem cell transplant. The sequence was obtained from a boy in the first two years of life who had a stem cell transplant for acute myeloid leukemia, so the T cells may come from the graft donor.

The CDR3: CSATIGGQGFSNYGYTF. CDR3 DNA: TGCAGTGCTACAATTGGGGGACAGGGCTTTTCTAACTATGGCTACACCTTC. The chain joins TRBV20-1 to TRBJ1-2; TRBD1 matches at 9 bases. With 4 bases clipped from V and 0 bases from J, the junction kept 12 bases outside the gene matches. CDR1 and CDR2 from the germline V gene are DFQATT and SNEGSKA (reference sequence). The CDR3 has 17 residues.